These 12 T cell receptor beta chains were sequenced from one sample in a study of beta chain features in type 1 diabetes. Study-level points and caveats: Among all four CD4+ subsets, Type 1 diabetes patients had TCRB CDR3s that were moderately but significantly shorter.

Isolated RNA was reverse transcribed in full, so expressed TCRB transcripts were sequenced. Libraries were prepared by immunoSEQ multiplex PCR; TCRdb keeps only in-frame clonotypes and omits some of them. Found here are about 53,000 clones, 40% to 65% of them singletons; the top ten hold 2.6%. These receptors' targets are unknown. The sample comprised Tregs from blood. These receptor sequences come from a woman between 35 and 50 years old with type 1 diabetes.

In its sample, this clone was seen once. This chain uses TRBV2 with TRBJ2-7, with D possibly being TRBD2 (6 bases). Deletions cut 4 bases from V and 5 bases from J, with 9 bases between. Germline V gene sequence: CDR1 SNHLY, CDR2 FYNNEI. The CDR3 consists of 12 residues. In DNA form, the CDR3 reads TGTGCCAGCAGTGGGGGACTCCACGAGCAGTACTTC. The encoded protein is CASSGGLHEQYF. Drawing the rest from reference TRBV2 and TRBJ2-7, the complete variable domain is EPEVTQTPSHQVTQMGQEVILRCVPISNHLYFYWYRQILGQKVEFLVSFYNNEISEKSEIFDDQFSVERPDGSNFTLKIRSTKLEDSAMYFCASSGGLHEQYFGPGTRLTVT.

This sequence joins TRBV7-9 and TRBJ2-7; 9 bases line up with TRBD1. The CDR3 is made up of 13 amino acids. Losses at the gene ends were 5 bases for V and 2 bases for J; bases not matched to a gene: 1. Germline-derived CDR1 and CDR2 are SEHNR and FQNEAQ (reference sequence). The CDR3: CASSRDRAYEQYF. The CDR3, as DNA: TGTGCCAGCAGCCGGGACAGGGCCTACGAGCAGTACTTC. Together with reference TRBV7-9 and TRBJ2-7, the CDR3 gives the full variable domain: DTGVSQNPRHKITKRGQNVTFRCDPISEHNRLYWYRQTLGQGPEFLTYFQNEAQLEKSRLLSDRFSAERPKGSFSTLEIQRTEQGDSAMYLCASSRDRAYEQYFGPGTRLTVT.

This clone came up a few times. This chain joins TRBV6-5 and TRBJ2-1, with unresolved D. The germline V gene has CDR1 MNHEY and CDR2 SVGAGI. The CDR3 runs to 14 residues. V was shortened by 6 bases and J by 5 bases, with 14 bases between the two germline ends. The CDR3 nucleotides are TGTGCCAGCAGCCGTCGGTCCGGAGACAATGAGCAGTTCTTC. Its protein is CASSRRSGDNEQFF.

The rearrangement joins TRBV6-5 to TRBJ1-1; D is unclear. CDR1 MNHEY and CDR2 SVGAGI come from the germline V gene. The CDR3 is 15 residues long. V gave up 5 bases and J gave up 1 base, with 14 bases separating them. CDR3 sequence (DNA): TGTGCCAGCAGTCGCGACGGGGAGAGGAACACTGAAGCTTTCTTT. This encodes CASSRDGERNTEAFF.

This sequence joins TRBV29-1 and TRBJ1-1; D gene ambiguous. CDR3 length: 13 amino acids. Germline CDR1 reads SQVTM; CDR2 reads ANQGSEA. Trimming stripped 2 bases from V and 1 base from J, with 8 bases between. The CDR3: CSVERSGNTEAFF. CDR3 DNA sequence: TGCAGCGTTGAAAGGTCGGGGAACACTGAAGCTTTCTTT.

The chain couples TRBV4-2 to TRBJ2-7; tentatively, D is TRBD2 (6 bases). The V gene's germline CDR1 is LGHNA and CDR2 YNFKEQ. V dropped 1 base and J dropped 2 bases, with 12 bases sitting between them. There are 15 residues in the CDR3. The CDR3 DNA reads TGTGCCAGCAGCCAAGCGGGCGGGGCCGCCTACGAGCAGTACTTC. Amino acid sequence: CASSQAGGAAYEQYF.

The sample holds a few counts of this clone. The chain uses TRBV29-1 and TRBJ2-5; 10 nucleotides agree with TRBD2. V dropped 6 bases and J dropped 1; count of bases not matched to a gene: 2. The CDR3 totals 13 residues. Per the germline V gene, CDR1 is SQVTM and CDR2 is ANQGSEA. CDR3 loop: CSVVAGGQETQYF. CDR3 DNA: TGCAGCGTCGTAGCGGGAGGCCAAGAGACCCAGTACTTC.

The chain joins TRBV7-6 to TRBJ2-4; 10 bases map to TRBD2. V shed 4 bases, J shed 6 bases, and the junction held 3 bases outside the gene matches. Germline V gene data show CDR1 as SGHVS and CDR2 as FNYEAQ. This CDR3 has 14 residues. CDR3 loop: CASSSPSGGNIQYF. The CDR3 DNA reads as TGTGCCAGCAGCTCCCCTAGCGGGGGAAACATTCAGTACTTC.

This clone was seen a handful of times. This chain joins TRBV7-9 and TRBJ2-7, with a tentative D call TRBD2 (5 bases). V was pared by 5 bases and J by 0 bases, with 8 bases between. The CDR3 spans 13 residues. Germline CDR1 and CDR2: SEHNR and FQNEAQ (reference sequence). The CDR3 sequence: CASSRGPSYEQYF. CDR3 DNA sequence: TGTGCCAGCAGCCGGGGTCCCTCCTACGAGCAGTACTTC.

CDR3 bases: TGCGCCAGCAGCCCTTTCAGGGGGCTCGGCACAGATACGCAGTATTTT. This sequence encodes CASSPFRGLGTDTQYF. The chain recombines TRBV4-1 with TRBJ2-3; 8 bases fit TRBD1. CDR3 length: 16 residues. J gave up 1 base and V 4 bases, and 7 bases lay outside the gene matches. The germline V gene has CDR1 MGHRA and CDR2 YSYEKL.

This clone was seen only a few times. This chain joins TRBV2 and TRBJ2-1; the D is unclear. CDR1 and CDR2 from the germline V gene are SNHLY and FYNNEI. V was cut by 7 bases and J by 4 bases, with 8 bases left in between. The CDR3 consists of 12 residues. CDR3 sequence reads: CASTELYNEQFF. In DNA form, the CDR3 reads TGTGCCAGCACGGAGCTGTACAATGAGCAGTTCTTC.

This chain uses TRBV27 with TRBJ2-7; D may be TRBD1 (6 bases). V shed 7 bases and J shed 3 bases, with 13 bases lying between them. CDR1 is MNHEY and CDR2 is SMNVEV in the germline V gene (reference sequence). The CDR3 runs to 13 residues. The CDR3 is CASKGHSGYEQYF. CDR3 bases: TGTGCCAGCAAGGGACACTCAGGCTACGAGCAGTACTTC.